The clone carrying this TCR beta chain was counted only a few times. This record belongs to a study of blood T cell repertoires in COVID-19. About the study: Specimens from acute and convalescent COVID-19 originated in the United States, Italy and Spain. PBMCs, B-cell-depleted T cells, or T cells were the source of the cDNA or gDNA that made up the material.

Under the authors' procedure: Researchers report that nucleated cell counts were estimated from reference gene primer amplification. Data came from immunoSEQ multiplex PCR; TCRdb stores just in-frame clones and leaves some out. V and J calls and clone size are given by that table; D and trimming were obtained from the DNA. The table lists approximately 170,000 clones, approximately 86% of them singletons, with about 1.2% in the top ten. Germline V gives CDR1 SNHLY, CDR2 FYNNEI. The V segment lost 8 bases and the J segment 7 bases; nucleotides outside the gene matches: 7. The CDR3 contains 13 residues.

V is TRBV2 and J is TRBJ1-2; 10 bases agree with TRBD1. The sequence came from a man aged 60-69 years who had recovered from COVID-19. The sample comprised peripheral blood. The CDR3 DNA reads TGTGCCAGCCTGGGACAGGGGTTAGGTGGCTACACCTTC. This translates into CASLGQGLGGYTF.